This T cell receptor (beta chain) came from a study of shared clonotypes between healthy human individuals. The protocol was immunoSEQ multiplex PCR, while the TCRdb copy is restricted to in-frame clones and leaves out a portion. The sample records approximately 650,000 clones, over 95% being singletons. The germline V gene has CDR1 SNHLY and CDR2 FYNNEI. Trimming removed 0 bases from V and 6 bases from J, with 9 bases in between. This CDR3 has 14 amino acids. Cells designated naive CD8 were CD45RO-negative and were positively selected for CCR7, with terminally differentiated effector memory CD45RA+ cells excluded.

The source material was naive CD8+ T cells sorted from blood. The clonotype originates from a woman aged 30 to 39 in good health. The chain recombines TRBV2 with TRBJ2-1; D remains unclear. CDR3: CASSEARPPNEQFF. The DNA for the CDR3 is TGTGCCAGCAGTGAAGCGCGGCCCCCCAATGAGCAGTTCTTC. The full variable domain, in which reference TRBV2 and TRBJ2-1 provide the parts outside the CDR3, is EPEVTQTPSHQVTQMGQEVILRCVPISNHLYFYWYRQILGQKVEFLVSFYNNEISEKSEIFDDQFSVERPDGSNFTLKIRSTKLEDSAMYFCASSEARPPNEQFFGPGTRLTVL.